The clone carrying this T cell receptor beta chain is a singleton in its sample. The antigen is undetermined. Random hexamers primed reverse transcription of 0.5 to 1 ug RNA. Multiplex immunoSEQ PCR targeted 54 Vbeta and 13 Jbeta TCR beta segments. TCRdb fed the immunoSEQ multiplex PCR reads into MiXCR, producing one record per CDR3 protein. The data contain under 200,000 distinct CDR3 sequences, 90% to 95% of them seen just once; the ten biggest clones take up 0.1%. The CDR3 runs 14 residues. V shed 9 bases, J shed 3 bases, and the junction held 6 bases outside the gene matches. Germline assignment: CDR1 SNHLY and CDR2 FYNNEI. The sample originates from a study of CD8 T cells in Susac syndrome. As controls, healthy donors matched for age and sex were used. CD8+ and CD4+ T cells were negatively isolated; TEMRA cells were FACS-enriched. Whole-study results and caveats: Only a relatively small number of individuals were included in the TCR sequencing and HLA analysis.

The sample consisted of CD4+ T cells from PBMCs. This TCR was recovered from a human donor in good health. This sequence joins TRBV2 and TRBJ1-2, with 11 bases lining up with TRBD1. The CDR3 coding sequence is TGTGCCAGATCCCGGGGACAGGGGGACTATGGCTACACCTTC. Its protein is CARSRGQGDYGYTF. Combining the CDR3 with reference TRBV2 and TRBJ1-2 gives the whole variable domain EPEVTQTPSHQVTQMGQEVILRCVPISNHLYFYWYRQILGQKVEFLVSFYNNEISEKSEIFDDQFSVERPDGSNFTLKIRSTKLEDSAMYFCARSRGQGDYGYTFGSGTRLTVV.